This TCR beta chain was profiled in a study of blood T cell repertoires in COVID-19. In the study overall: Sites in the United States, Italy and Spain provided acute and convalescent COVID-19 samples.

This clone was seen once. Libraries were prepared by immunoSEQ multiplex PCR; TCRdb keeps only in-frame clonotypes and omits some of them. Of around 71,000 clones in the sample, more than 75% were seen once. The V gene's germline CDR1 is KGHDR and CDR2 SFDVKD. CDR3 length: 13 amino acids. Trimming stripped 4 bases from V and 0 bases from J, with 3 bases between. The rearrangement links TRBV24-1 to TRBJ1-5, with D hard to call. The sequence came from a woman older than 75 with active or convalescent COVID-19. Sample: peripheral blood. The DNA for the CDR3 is TGTGCCACCAGTGACAGTAGCAATCAGCCCCAGCATTTT. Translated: CATSDSSNQPQHF.